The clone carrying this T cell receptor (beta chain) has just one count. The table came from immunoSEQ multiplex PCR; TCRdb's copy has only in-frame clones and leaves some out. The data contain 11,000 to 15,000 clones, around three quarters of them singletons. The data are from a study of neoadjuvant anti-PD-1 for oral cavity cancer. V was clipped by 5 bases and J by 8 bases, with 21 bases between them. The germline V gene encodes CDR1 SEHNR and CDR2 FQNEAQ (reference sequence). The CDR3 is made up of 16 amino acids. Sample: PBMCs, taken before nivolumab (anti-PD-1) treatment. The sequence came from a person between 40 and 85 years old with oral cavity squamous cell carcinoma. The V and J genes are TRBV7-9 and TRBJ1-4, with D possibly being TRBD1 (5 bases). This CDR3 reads CASSREAGGAWEKLFF. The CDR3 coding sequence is TGTGCCAGCAGCCGGGAAGCAGGTGGGGCTTGGGAAAAACTGTTTTTT.